Shown below are 23 T cell receptor beta chains from a single sample sequenced in a study of T cell responses to AZD1222 COVID-19 vaccine. The assay was immunoSEQ multiplex PCR, and TCRdb's table has in-frame clones only and misses some. The sample carries roughly 120,000 clones, roughly 90% recorded once. Sequencing was performed on peripheral blood, taken on day 0 of AZD1222 vaccination. The receptors here all came from an adult in good health.

This chain links TRBV19 with TRBJ1-6; D remains unclear. This CDR3 contains 14 residues. V dropped 3 bases and J dropped 7 bases, with 10 bases sitting between them. CDR1 and CDR2 (germline): LNHDA, SQIVND (reference sequence). The CDR3 DNA follows: TGTGCCAGTAGTATCCCCGGGGAAAATTCACCCCTCCACTTT. This sequence encodes CASSIPGENSPLHF. The variable domain in full, completed from reference TRBV19 and TRBJ1-6, reads DGGITQSPKYLFRKEGQNVTLSCEQNLNHDAMYWYRQDPGQGLRLIYYSQIVNDFQKGDIAEGYSVSREKKESFPLTVTSAQKNPTAFYLCASSIPGENSPLHFGNGTRLTVT.

The chain has TRBV20-1 and TRBJ2-7; the match to TRBD2 covers 7 bases. Per the germline V gene, CDR1 is DFQATT and CDR2 is SNEGSKA (reference sequence). This CDR3 has 15 residues. Losses at the gene ends were 3 bases for V and 0 bases for J; bases not matched to a gene: 8. This CDR3 reads CSASLPAGSSYEQYF. CDR3 coding DNA: TGCAGTGCTAGTTTACCAGCGGGGAGCTCCTACGAGCAGTACTTC.

The sample holds a few counts of this clone. The rearrangement joins TRBV19 to TRBJ1-2; D is unresolved. CDR3 size: 15 residues. V was trimmed by 6 bases and J by 2 bases, leaving 16 bases between them. Germline V lookup: CDR1 LNHDA, CDR2 SQIVND (reference sequence). In DNA form, the CDR3 reads TGTGCCAGTAGCCGGGGAGGAGGGCGGAACTATGGCTACACCTTC. Translated, it gives CASSRGGGRNYGYTF.

The CDR3 DNA is TGTGCCAGCAGTTTAGGCGCAGGGGATGGCTACACCTTC. Its translation: CASSLGAGDGYTF. This sequence joins TRBV27 and TRBJ1-2, with D possibly TRBD1 on 6 matching bases. V was cut by 2 bases and J by 6 bases, with 10 bases left in between. The CDR3 is 13 residues long. Germline lookup yields CDR1 MNHEY and CDR2 SMNVEV (reference sequence).

The chain joins TRBV11-2 to TRBJ1-1; D unclear. Germline V gene sequence: CDR1 SGHAT, CDR2 FQNNGV. Trimming removed 2 bases at V and 3 bases at J, with 13 bases between. The CDR3 length is 15 residues. CDR3 loop: CASSLTPTGDTEAFF. The DNA of the CDR3 is TGTGCCAGCAGCTTAACTCCGACGGGCGACACTGAAGCTTTCTTT.

The gene calls are TRBV9 and TRBJ2-1; D might be TRBD1 or TRBD2, each matching 6 bases. The germline CDR1 and CDR2 sequences are SGDLS and YYNGEE. Trimming pared 7 bases from V and 5 bases from J, leaving 22 bases between. The CDR3 totals 16 residues. CDR3 sequence reads: CASAGPRGGLHNEQFF. The CDR3 DNA is TGTGCCAGCGCGGGACCGAGAGGGGGTCTACACAATGAGCAGTTCTTC. Full variable domain (rest looked up from reference TRBV9 and TRBJ2-1): DSGVTQTPKHLITATGQRVTLRCSPRSGDLSVYWYQQSLDQGLQFLIQYYNGEERAKGNILERFSAQQFPDLHSELNLSSLELGDSALYFCASAGPRGGLHNEQFFGPGTRLTVL.

The chain carries TRBV19 and TRBJ2-1; 9 bases agree with TRBD1. With 7 bases clipped from V and 5 bases from J, the junction kept 6 bases outside the gene matches. CDR1 is LNHDA, CDR2 SQIVND, per germline (reference sequence). The CDR3 is 14 residues long. The CDR3 DNA is TGTGCCAGTAAGAGGACAGGGGAGCACAATGAGCAGTTCTTC. Translation: CASKRTGEHNEQFF.

Worth noting for this clone: Sequence at one end of the junction differs from germline and may be a read error. The chain employs TRBV6-6 and TRBJ2-7; D is unclear. This CDR3 has 13 residues. Germline lookup yields CDR1 MNHNY and CDR2 SVGAGI (reference sequence). Here the CDR3 DNA reads TGTGCCAGCAGTTACTCGGCCCACCTTTTCAGTGACTTC. Protein product: CASSYSAHLFSDF.

The chain links TRBV27 to TRBJ2-5, with D tentatively TRBD1 (7 bases). In germline, CDR1 is MNHEY, CDR2 SMNVEV (reference sequence). The CDR3 sequence is 15 residues long. Between the trimmed V and J ends, which lost 2 bases and 3 bases, there was a span of 13 bases. The CDR3 DNA follows: TGTGCCAGCAGTTTAATCGGAGGGGGCGAAGAGACCCAGTACTTC. Protein: CASSLIGGGEETQYF.

The chain recombines TRBV19 with TRBJ1-1; 7 bases are a match to TRBD1. V shed 6 bases, J shed 7 bases, and the junction held 8 bases outside the gene matches. This CDR3 comprises 13 residues. Germline lookup yields CDR1 LNHDA and CDR2 SQIVND (reference sequence). The CDR3 nucleotides are TGTGCCAGTAGAATCGGGACAGCCGGTGAAGCTTTCTTT. It translates to CASRIGTAGEAFF.

The rearrangement joins TRBV5-6 to TRBJ2-5, with D unresolved. V was pared by 3 bases and J by 7 bases, with 16 bases between. Germline V lookup: CDR1 SGHDT, CDR2 YYEEEE. CDR3 size: 14 residues. The CDR3 nucleotides are TGTGCCAGCAGCTCAGACGGATTCCTTGGGACCCAGTACTTC. This encodes CASSSDGFLGTQYF. The full variable domain, rest sourced from reference TRBV5-6 and TRBJ2-5, is DAGVTQSPTHLIKTRGQQVTLRCSPKSGHDTVSWYQQALGQGPQFIFQYYEEEERQRGNFPDRFSGHQFPNYSSELNVNALLLGDSALYLCASSSDGFLGTQYFGPGTRLLVL.

This sequence joins TRBV4-3 and TRBJ1-2; D unresolved. V gave up 1 base and J gave up 4 bases, with 13 bases separating them. Per germline, CDR1 LGHNA and CDR2 YSLEER. The CDR3 sequence is 15 residues long. The CDR3 DNA follows: TGCGCCAGCAGCCAAGTACTAGGCACAGCCTATGGCTACACCTTC. Translated, it gives CASSQVLGTAYGYTF.

This clone was counted a few times. The rearrangement joins TRBV18 to TRBJ1-1; D is undetermined. With 6 bases removed from V and 3 bases from J, the gap between germline ends came to 11 bases. The CDR3 has 13 residues. Germline values: CDR1 KGHSH, CDR2 LQKENI. The CDR3 coding sequence is TGTGCCAGCTCTACGTCTGGAGACACTGAAGCTTTCTTT. This translates into CASSTSGDTEAFF.

The chain links TRBV4-3 to TRBJ1-5; D remains ambiguous. The germline CDR1 and CDR2 sequences are LGHNA and YSLEER. CDR3 length equals 14 residues. V lost 0 bases and J 5 bases, leaving 8 bases between the germline ends. The CDR3 nucleotides read TGCGCCAGCAGCCAAGAATCCAGTCATCAGCCCCAGCATTTT. Translating it yields CASSQESSHQPQHF.

The V gene is TRBV6-5, the J gene TRBJ1-1; TRBD1 agrees at 12 bases. There are 14 residues in the CDR3. Germline loops: CDR1 MNHEY, CDR2 SVGAGI. After removal of 5 bases from V and 5 bases from J, the junction contained 3 bases not matched to a gene. CDR3 region: CASSRDRGQTEAFF. The CDR3, as DNA: TGTGCCAGCAGTAGGGACAGGGGGCAAACTGAAGCTTTCTTT.

This chain links TRBV28 with TRBJ1-6, with D possibly matching TRBD1 (5 bases). V lost 2 bases to trimming and J lost 9 bases, with 11 bases between them. Germline-derived CDR1 and CDR2 are MDHEN and SYDVKM. CDR3 size: 14 residues. CDR3 coding DNA: TGTGCCAGCAGTTTAGGGGGGGATGGTTCACCCCTCCACTTT. This gives the protein CASSLGGDGSPLHF.

The J gene is TRBJ1-3, the V gene TRBV7-2, with D unresolved. The CDR3 has 15 residues. The germline V gene encodes CDR1 SGHTA and CDR2 FQGNSA. The V gene lost 4 bases and the J gene lost 2 bases, with 12 bases spanning the gap. The CDR3 bases are TGTGCCAGCAGCTCCTACGGCAGCCCTGGAAACACCATATATTTT. Protein sequence: CASSSYGSPGNTIYF.

This chain connects TRBV7-2 to TRBJ1-2; 9 bases agree with TRBD1. With V trimmed by 0 bases and J by 5 bases, 13 bases remained unmatched. The length of the CDR3 is 18 residues. Germline V lookup: CDR1 SGHTA, CDR2 FQGNSA. The CDR3 spells CASSLADRGQWGEYGYTF. CDR3 coding DNA: TGTGCCAGCAGCTTAGCGGACAGGGGCCAGTGGGGGGAATATGGCTACACCTTC.

The chain links TRBV11-2 to TRBJ2-7; 11 bases line up with TRBD2. V lost 2 bases to trimming and J lost 7 bases; unmatched junction nucleotides: 7. This CDR3 comprises 15 residues. Germline V gene sequence: CDR1 SGHAT, CDR2 FQNNGV. In DNA form, the CDR3 reads TGTGCCAGCAGCTTAAGTTCTAGCGGGAGGTGGGAGCAGTACTTC. Its protein is CASSLSSSGRWEQYF.

The rearrangement joins TRBV24-1 to TRBJ1-1; D is unresolved. Trimming left V 10 bases short and J 0 bases short, with 14 bases between. Germline lookup yields CDR1 KGHDR and CDR2 SFDVKD. This CDR3 comprises 14 residues. This chain's CDR3 is CATPPTELNTEAFF. The CDR3 DNA sequence: TGTGCCACTCCCCCCACAGAATTGAACACTGAAGCTTTCTTT.

J is TRBJ1-5 and V is TRBV5-4; 7 bases agree with TRBD1. The CDR3 covers 15 residues. Germline CDR1 reads SGHNT; CDR2 reads YYREEE (reference sequence). Trimming cost V 2 bases and J 1 base; bases outside gene matches: 3. CDR3 in DNA: TGTGCCAGCAGCTTAGACAGGGAAAGCAATCAGCCCCAGCATTTT. It yields the protein CASSLDRESNQPQHF.

This chain connects TRBV30 to TRBJ2-7; 11 bases line up with TRBD2. The CDR3 is 15 amino acids. The germline V gene has CDR1 GTSNPN and CDR2 SVGIG (reference sequence). After removal of 0 bases from V and 6 bases from J, the junction contained 7 bases not matched to a gene. CDR3 sequence reads: CAWSVMTSGTSEQYF. In nucleotides, the CDR3 is TGTGCCTGGAGTGTTATGACTAGCGGGACCTCCGAGCAGTACTTC.

A word on this clone: Relative to the germline gene, one junction end is altered; a read error may explain this. V usage is TRBV5-4 and J usage is TRBJ1-6; 11 nucleotides match TRBD1. From germline, CDR1 is SGHNT and CDR2 YYREEE (reference sequence). The CDR3 extends over 15 amino acids. The CDR3 region has the DNA TGTGCCAGCAGTTTGGGACAGGGGGGAAATTCACCCCTCCACTTT. It specifies CASSLGQGGNSPLHF. The variable domain in full, with the rest retrieved from reference TRBV5-4 and TRBJ1-6, is ETGVTQSPTHLIKTRGQQVTLRCSSQSGHNTVSWYQQALGQGPQFIFQYYREEENGRGNFPPRFSGLQFPNYSSELNVNALELDDSALYLCASSLGQGGNSPLHFGNGTRLTVT.